The clone carrying this TCR beta chain occurred many times. Its antigen is currently unknown. This record comes from a study of a mutant IDH1 vaccine in newly diagnosed glioma. Study as a whole: Most had both radiotherapy and temozolomide beforehand; others had only one. Notes on the study in general: Of the patients, 80% to 95% had vaccine-induced immune responses. Pseudoprogression seemingly bore no relation to changes in top peripheral T cell clonotypes.

Data came from immunoSEQ multiplex PCR; TCRdb stores just in-frame clones and leaves some out. The sample lists 92,000 or so clones, roughly 87% occurring once. The time point here: baseline, week 1 (first vaccination visit). The treatment is: pre-vaccination baseline after standard-of-care therapy. Every donor had a new WHO grade 3 or 4 astrocytoma that was IDH1-mutant, with loss of nuclear ATRX. The CDR3 loop spans 13 amino acids. Germline loops: CDR1 SGHTA, CDR2 FQGNSA. Trimming took 4 bases from V and 4 from J, leaving 10 bases between them. This sequence was found in a man aged 35-49 years with glioma. Some clones in this sample may be carry-over from other donors' samples. This specimen consisted of PBMCs, obtained from a glioma patient treated with radiotherapy, temozolomide or both. V gene TRBV7-2 combines with J gene TRBJ1-2; D is possibly TRBD1 (5 bases). The chain's CDR3 is CASSSTGVYGYTF. The CDR3 DNA reads as TGTGCCAGCAGCTCAACAGGTGTCTATGGCTACACCTTC.